This T cell receptor beta chain was sequenced in a study of CD8+ T cells in alopecia areata. Overall study: Administration of oral tofacitinib to treated patients was at 5 to 10 mg twice daily.

Treatment defined: oral pan-JAK inhibitor, 5-10 mg twice daily. With regard to this clone: Its antigen is undetermined.

With 4 bases removed from V and 2 bases from J, the gap between germline ends came to 17 bases. The CDR3 covers 15 residues. Germline CDR1 SQVTM, CDR2 ANQGSEA. Extracted RNA was reverse transcribed, and the resulting cDNA served as sequencing template. Produced via immunoSEQ multiplex PCR; TCRdb's table is partial and in-frame only. The table records about 210,000 clones, around 66% of them present only once. Study results and limitations: Among the 100 top clones, expanded CD8+ clones, like scalp clonality, were significantly decreased by tofacitinib.

The TCR sequence derives from a human donor with alopecia areata. V and J are TRBV29-1 and TRBJ1-1, with D possibly being TRBD1 (6 bases). The specimen comprised CD4+ T cells sorted from blood, sampled at week 44, from a patient treated with tofacitinib. CDR3 sequence (DNA): TGCAGCGTTGGCTCCGCCGGGACACGTAACACTGAAGCTTTCTTT. It is translated as CSVGSAGTRNTEAFF.